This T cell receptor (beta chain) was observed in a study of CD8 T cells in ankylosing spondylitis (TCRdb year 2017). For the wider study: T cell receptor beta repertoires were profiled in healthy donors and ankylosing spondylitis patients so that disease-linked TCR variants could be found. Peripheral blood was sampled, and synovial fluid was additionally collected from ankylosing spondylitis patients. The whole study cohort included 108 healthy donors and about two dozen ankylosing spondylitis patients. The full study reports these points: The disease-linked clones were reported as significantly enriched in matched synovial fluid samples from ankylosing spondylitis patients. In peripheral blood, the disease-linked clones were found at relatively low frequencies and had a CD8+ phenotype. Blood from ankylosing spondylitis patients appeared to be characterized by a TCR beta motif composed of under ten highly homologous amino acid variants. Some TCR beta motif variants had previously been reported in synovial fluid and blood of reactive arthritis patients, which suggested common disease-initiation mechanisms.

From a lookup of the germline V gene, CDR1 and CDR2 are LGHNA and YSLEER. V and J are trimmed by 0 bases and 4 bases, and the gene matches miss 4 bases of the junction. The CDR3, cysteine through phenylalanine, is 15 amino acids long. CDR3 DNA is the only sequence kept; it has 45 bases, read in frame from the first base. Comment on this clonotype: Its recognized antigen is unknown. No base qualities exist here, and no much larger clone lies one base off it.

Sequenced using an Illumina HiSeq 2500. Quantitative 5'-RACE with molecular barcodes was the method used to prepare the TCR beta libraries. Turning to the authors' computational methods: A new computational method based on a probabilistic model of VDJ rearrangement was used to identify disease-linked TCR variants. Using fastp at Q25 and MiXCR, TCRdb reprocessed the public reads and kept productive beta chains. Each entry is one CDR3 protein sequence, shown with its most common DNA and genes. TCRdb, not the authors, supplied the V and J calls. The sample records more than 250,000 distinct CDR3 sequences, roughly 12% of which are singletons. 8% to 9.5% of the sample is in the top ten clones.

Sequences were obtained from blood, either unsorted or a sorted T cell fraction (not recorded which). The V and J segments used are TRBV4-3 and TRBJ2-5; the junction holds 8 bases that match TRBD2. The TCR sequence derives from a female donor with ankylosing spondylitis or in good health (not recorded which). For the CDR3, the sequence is CASSQEVGRAETQYF. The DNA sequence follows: TGCGCCAGCAGCCAAGAGGTCGGGAGGGCAGAGACCCAGTACTTC.